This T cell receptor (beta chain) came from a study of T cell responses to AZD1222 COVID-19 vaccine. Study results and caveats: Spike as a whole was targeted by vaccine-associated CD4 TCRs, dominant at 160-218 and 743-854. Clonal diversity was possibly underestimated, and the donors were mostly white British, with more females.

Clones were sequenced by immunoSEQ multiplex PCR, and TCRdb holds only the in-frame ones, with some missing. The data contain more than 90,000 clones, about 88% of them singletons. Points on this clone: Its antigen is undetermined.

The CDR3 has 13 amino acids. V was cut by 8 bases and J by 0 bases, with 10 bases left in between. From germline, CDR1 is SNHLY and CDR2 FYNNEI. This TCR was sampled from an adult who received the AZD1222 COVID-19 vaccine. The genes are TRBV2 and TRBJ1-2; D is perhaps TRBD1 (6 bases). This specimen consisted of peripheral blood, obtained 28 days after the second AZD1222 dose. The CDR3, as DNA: TGTGCCAGCGGTGGACAGCCTAACTATGGCTACACCTTC. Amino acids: CASGGQPNYGYTF.